These 20 T cell receptor beta chains came from one sample sequenced in a study of blood T cell repertoires in COVID-19 (dated by TCRdb to the early 2020s). Library generation was performed with the immunoSEQ multiplex PCR assay. TCRdb provides this immuneACCESS table in a form limited to in-frame rearrangements. Some clones are lacking; in checked studies, under half of them reflect an unresolved V gene, and why the rest are absent is not known. Across this sample there are around 97,000 clones, with 70% to 90% seen only once. The leading ten clones occupy 15% to 20% of the sample. Sequenced sample: peripheral blood. These receptors were collected from a human donor in a cohort sampled during active COVID-19.

This chain connects TRBV5-8 to TRBJ2-7; a possible D gene is TRBD2 (5 bases). CDR3 length: 14 residues. Looked up from germline, CDR1 is SGHTS and CDR2 is YDEGEE. V lost 2 bases to trimming and J lost 0 bases, with 9 bases between them. Written as DNA, the CDR3 is TGTGCCAGCAGCTTAAGAGGGCTCTCCTACGAGCAGTACTTC. This gives the protein CASSLRGLSYEQYF.

The V call is TRBV4-1, the J call TRBJ2-1; tentative D call: TRBD2 (5 bases). CDR3 size: 13 residues. Germline values: CDR1 MGHRA, CDR2 YSYEKL. V lost 0 bases and J 13 bases, leaving 13 bases between the germline ends. In DNA form, the CDR3 reads TGCGCCAGCAGCCAAGATCGAAGGACGGGACAGTTCTTC. Translation gives CASSQDRRTGQFF.

This clone has only one observation. This chain connects TRBV7-8 to TRBJ2-3; D remains unclear. V gave up 3 bases and J gave up 1 base, with 8 bases separating them. CDR1 and CDR2 (germline): SGHVS, FQNEAQ. CDR3 length equals 14 residues. The CDR3 loop is CASSFGWRTDTQYF. The CDR3 region has the DNA TGTGCCAGCAGCTTTGGTTGGCGCACAGATACGCAGTATTTT. The full variable domain, completed using reference TRBV7-8 and TRBJ2-3, is GAGVSQSPRYKVAKRGQDVALRCDPISGHVSLFWYQQALGQGPEFLTYFQNEAQLDKSGLPSDRFFAERPEGSVSTLKIQRTQQEDSAVYLCASSFGWRTDTQYFGPGTRLTVL.

The chain joins TRBV9 to TRBJ1-2; 9 nucleotides match TRBD1. CDR1 is SGDLS and CDR2 is YYNGEE in the germline V gene. V shed 3 bases, J shed 1 base, and the junction held 7 bases outside the gene matches. The CDR3 covers 16 residues. The CDR3 nucleotides read TGTGCCAGCAGCGGTTGGACAGGGGATTATAACTATGGCTACACCTTC. Translating it yields CASSGWTGDYNYGYTF.

The chain couples TRBV2 to TRBJ2-3, with TRBD2 matching over 8 bases. Germline CDR1 and CDR2: SNHLY and FYNNEI. Trimming removed 1 base from V and 4 bases from J; junction bases left unmatched: 10. CDR3 size: 17 residues. This CDR3 is CASSEGIGLASPDTQYF. The CDR3 bases are TGTGCCAGCAGTGAAGGCATCGGACTAGCATCCCCAGATACGCAGTATTTT. Supplemented by reference TRBV2 and TRBJ2-3, the full variable domain reads EPEVTQTPSHQVTQMGQEVILRCVPISNHLYFYWYRQILGQKVEFLVSFYNNEISEKSEIFDDQFSVERPDGSNFTLKIRSTKLEDSAMYFCASSEGIGLASPDTQYFGPGTRLTVL.

The chain carries TRBV5-5 and TRBJ1-1; D is unclear. This CDR3 is built from 17 residues. From germline, CDR1 is SGHKS and CDR2 YYEKEE (reference sequence). The V and J ends lost 4 bases and 0 bases respectively, with 19 bases between them. CDR3 nucleotide sequence: TGTGCCAGCAGCCGAACGATCTTAACAGATGTGAACACTGAAGCTTTCTTT. Residues: CASSRTILTDVNTEAFF.

This clone was detected once. The chain uses TRBV15 and TRBJ1-1; D may be TRBD1 (5 bases). Germline CDR1 LNHNV, CDR2 YYDKDF (reference sequence). Deletions cut 0 bases from V and 4 bases from J, with 9 bases between. The CDR3 contains 14 residues. The CDR3, as DNA: TGTGCCACCAGCAGAGATCTGGGGGGCACTGAAGCTTTCTTT. It codes for CATSRDLGGTEAFF.

This chain connects TRBV20-1 to TRBJ2-5; tentative D call: TRBD2 (6 bases). Germline CDR1 and CDR2: DFQATT and SNEGSKA (reference sequence). CDR3 length: 15 residues. V lost 3 bases, J lost 3 bases, and 17 bases lay in between. The CDR3 loop reads CSASQVRGRKETQYF. CDR3 nucleotides: TGCAGTGCTAGTCAAGTGCGGGGACGAAAAGAGACCCAGTACTTC.

J is TRBJ2-1 and V is TRBV10-3, with a tentative D call TRBD1 (5 bases). Germline V gene lookup returns CDR1 ENHRY and CDR2 SYGVKD. V lost 4 bases, J lost 6 bases, and 19 bases lay in between. The CDR3 has 16 amino acids. The CDR3 DNA reads TGTGCCATCAGTGGGGGCCGTTCGGCGAGCCTCAATGAGCAGTTCTTC. Protein: CAISGGRSASLNEQFF.

The chain joins TRBV19 to TRBJ2-1, with 9 bases that match TRBD2. The CDR3 spans 13 residues. V lost 9 bases to trimming and J lost 4 bases; unmatched junction nucleotides: 4. In germline, CDR1 is LNHDA, CDR2 SQIVND (reference sequence). The CDR3 region is CASAREGYNEQFF. DNA of the CDR3: TGTGCCAGCGCGCGGGAGGGTTACAATGAGCAGTTCTTC.

CDR3: CASSSDRGYGYTF. As DNA, the CDR3 is TGTGCCAGCAGCTCCGACAGGGGGTATGGCTACACCTTC. This sequence joins TRBV7-9 and TRBJ1-2; 9 bases are shared with TRBD1. The trim removed 4 bases at V and 5 bases at J, leaving 2 bases unmatched. Germline V lookup: CDR1 SEHNR, CDR2 FQNEAQ (reference sequence). This CDR3 is built from 13 residues.

The chain couples TRBV15 to TRBJ2-3, with 12 bases identical to TRBD2. The germline CDR1 and CDR2 sequences are LNHNV and YYDKDF (reference sequence). The CDR3 totals 16 residues. V was clipped by 1 base and J by 2 bases; unmatched bases: 1. Here the CDR3 reads CATSRGTSGNTDTQYF. In nucleotides, the CDR3 is TGTGCCACCAGCAGAGGGACTAGCGGGAACACAGATACGCAGTATTTT. Complete variable domain (other parts from reference TRBV15 and TRBJ2-3): DAMVIQNPRYQVTQFGKPVTLSCSQTLNHNVMYWYQQKSSQAPKLLFHYYDKDFNNEADTPDNFQSRRPNTSFCFLDIRSPGLGDTAMYLCATSRGTSGNTDTQYFGPGTRLTVL.

CDR3 in DNA: TGTGCCAGCAGCTTACCATTACAGGGGTACGAGCAGTACTTC. Amino acid sequence: CASSLPLQGYEQYF. The chain is built from TRBV7-2 and TRBJ2-7; 7 bases agree with TRBD1. With V trimmed by 2 bases and J by 4 bases, 5 bases remained unmatched. The germline V gene has CDR1 SGHTA and CDR2 FQGNSA. The CDR3 length is 14 residues.

This clone occurred once. The chain couples TRBV18 to TRBJ2-1, with a weak D call TRBD1 (5 bases). The CDR3 length is 13 residues. Looked up from germline, CDR1 is KGHSH and CDR2 is LQKENI. Deletions cut 3 bases from V and 5 bases from J, with 8 bases between. Here the CDR3 DNA reads TGTGCCAGCTCACCGGGGCAGGACAATGAGCAGTTCTTC. It specifies CASSPGQDNEQFF.

The chain uses TRBV6-5 and TRBJ2-1; tentatively, D is TRBD1 (5 bases). The CDR3 runs 11 residues. V gave up 6 bases and J gave up 10 bases, with 10 bases separating them. Germline-derived CDR1 and CDR2 are MNHEY and SVGAGI. The CDR3 DNA follows: TGTGCCAGCAGGGATTACAGGGAGCAGTTCTTC. Encoded protein: CASRDYREQFF.

The chain is built from TRBV27 and TRBJ2-1; 12 bases align to TRBD2. Trimming at V came to 6 bases and at J to 7 bases, leaving 10 bases not matched to a gene. The CDR3 sequence is 16 residues long. Germline loops: CDR1 MNHEY, CDR2 SMNVEV (reference sequence). CDR3 in amino acids: CASSRTSGILLNEQFF. CDR3 DNA sequence: TGTGCCAGCAGCCGGACTAGCGGGATCTTGTTAAATGAGCAGTTCTTC.

This clone was counted once. The chain recombines TRBV18 with TRBJ1-2; 7 nucleotides agree with TRBD1. Germline V lookup: CDR1 KGHSH, CDR2 LQKENI. J lost 4 bases, V lost 2 bases, and 4 bases had no gene match. CDR3 size: 14 residues. The DNA for the CDR3 is TGTGCCAGCTCACCATCGGGACAGTTCTATGGCTACACCTTC. This gives the protein CASSPSGQFYGYTF.

Many counts were recorded for this clone. Distinct nucleotide sequences in the sample also encode this CDR3. The chain uses TRBV28 and TRBJ2-7, with D possibly matching TRBD1 (6 bases). Per germline, CDR1 MDHEN and CDR2 SYDVKM. Trimming took 3 bases from V and 4 from J, leaving 10 bases between them. The CDR3 has 13 residues. The CDR3 coding sequence is TGTGCCAGCAGTTTGGGCAGGGGATACGAGCAGTACTTC. It encodes CASSLGRGYEQYF.

This clone was seen just once. This rearrangement joins TRBV7-2 to TRBJ2-7; unclear D gene. V was shortened by 1 base and J by 0 bases, with 7 bases between the two germline ends. Germline V gene lookup returns CDR1 SGHTA and CDR2 FQGNSA. This CDR3 has 14 residues. CDR3 nucleotide sequence: TGTGCCAGCAGCTTAGATCCCAGCTCCTACGAGCAGTACTTC. The encoded protein is CASSLDPSSYEQYF. Complete variable domain (other parts from reference TRBV7-2 and TRBJ2-7): GAGVSQSPSNKVTEKGKDVELRCDPISGHTALYWYRQSLGQGLEFLIYFQGNSAPDKSGLPSDRFSAERTGGSVSTLTIQRTQQEDSAVYLCASSLDPSSYEQYFGPGTRLTVT.

Many counts were recorded for this clone. The J gene is TRBJ2-1, the V gene TRBV7-3, with TRBD2 as a possible D gene (5 bases). V dropped 7 bases and J dropped 7 bases, with 14 bases sitting between them. This CDR3 spans 13 amino acids. Germline assignment: CDR1 SGHTA and CDR2 FQGTGA. The DNA for the CDR3 is TGTGCCAGCATCCGTCAACTAGGGAATGAGCAGTTCTTC. Translation gives CASIRQLGNEQFF.